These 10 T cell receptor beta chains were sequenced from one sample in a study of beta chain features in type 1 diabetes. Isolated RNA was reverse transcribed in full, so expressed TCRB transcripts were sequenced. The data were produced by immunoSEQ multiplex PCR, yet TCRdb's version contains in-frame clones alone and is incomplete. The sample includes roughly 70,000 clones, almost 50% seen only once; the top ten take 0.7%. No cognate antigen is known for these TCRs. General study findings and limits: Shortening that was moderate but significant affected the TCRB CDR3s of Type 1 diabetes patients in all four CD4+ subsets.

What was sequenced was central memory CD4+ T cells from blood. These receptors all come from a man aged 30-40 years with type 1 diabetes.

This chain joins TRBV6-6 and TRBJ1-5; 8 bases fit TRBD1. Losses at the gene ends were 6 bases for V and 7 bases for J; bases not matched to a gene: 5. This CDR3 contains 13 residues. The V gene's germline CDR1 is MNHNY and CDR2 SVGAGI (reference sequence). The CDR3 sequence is CASSSRTGQPQHF. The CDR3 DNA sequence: TGTGCCAGCAGCTCCCGGACAGGGCAGCCCCAGCATTTT.

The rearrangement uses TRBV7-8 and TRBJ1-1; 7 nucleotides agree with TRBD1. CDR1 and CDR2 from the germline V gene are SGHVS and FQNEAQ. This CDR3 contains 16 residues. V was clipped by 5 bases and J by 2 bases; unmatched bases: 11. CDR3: CASSPRVWTGNTEAFF. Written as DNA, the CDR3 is TGTGCCAGCAGCCCCCGGGTGTGGACAGGTAACACTGAAGCTTTCTTT.

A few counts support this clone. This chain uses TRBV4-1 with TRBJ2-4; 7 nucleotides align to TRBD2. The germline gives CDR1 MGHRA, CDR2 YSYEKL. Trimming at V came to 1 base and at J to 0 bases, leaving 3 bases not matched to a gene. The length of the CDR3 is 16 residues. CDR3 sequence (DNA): TGCGCCAGCAGCCAAGCGAGCGGGATAGCCAAAAACATTCAGTACTTC. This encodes CASSQASGIAKNIQYF.

This CDR3 reads CASSKTGTPSYEQYF. The DNA for the CDR3 is TGCGCCAGCAGTAAGACCGGGACACCCTCCTACGAGCAGTACTTC. The chain links TRBV5-1 to TRBJ2-7; a possible D gene is TRBD1 (6 bases). This CDR3 contains 15 residues. The germline V gene has CDR1 SGHRS and CDR2 YFSETQ. Trimming pared 5 bases from V and 0 bases from J, leaving 15 bases between.

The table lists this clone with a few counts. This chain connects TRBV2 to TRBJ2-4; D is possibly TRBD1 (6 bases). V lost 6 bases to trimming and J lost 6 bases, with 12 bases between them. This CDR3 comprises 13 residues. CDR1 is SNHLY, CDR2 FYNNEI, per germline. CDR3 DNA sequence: TGTGCCAGCAGCGGCCTAGGGGGAAACATTCAGTACTTC. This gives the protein CASSGLGGNIQYF. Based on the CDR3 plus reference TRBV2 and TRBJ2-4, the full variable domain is EPEVTQTPSHQVTQMGQEVILRCVPISNHLYFYWYRQILGQKVEFLVSFYNNEISEKSEIFDDQFSVERPDGSNFTLKIRSTKLEDSAMYFCASSGLGGNIQYFGAGTRLSVL.

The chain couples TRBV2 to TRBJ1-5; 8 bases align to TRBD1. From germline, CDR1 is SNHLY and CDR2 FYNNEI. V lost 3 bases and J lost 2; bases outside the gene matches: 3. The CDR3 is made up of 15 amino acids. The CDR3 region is CASSEDREGNQPQHF. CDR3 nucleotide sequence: TGTGCCAGCAGTGAGGACAGGGAGGGCAATCAGCCCCAGCATTTT.

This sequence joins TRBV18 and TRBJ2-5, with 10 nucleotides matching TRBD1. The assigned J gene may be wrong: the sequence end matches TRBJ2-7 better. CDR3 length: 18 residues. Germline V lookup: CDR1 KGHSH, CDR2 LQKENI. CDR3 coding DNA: TGTGCCAGCTCACCACTGCCCAGACAGGGGGCCTTACTCTACGAGCAGTACTTC. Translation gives CASSPLPRQGALLYEQYF.

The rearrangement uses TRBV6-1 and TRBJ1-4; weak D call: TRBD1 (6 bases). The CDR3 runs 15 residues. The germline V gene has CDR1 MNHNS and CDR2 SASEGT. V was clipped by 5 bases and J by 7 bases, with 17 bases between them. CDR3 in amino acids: CASSPQRGGSEKLFF. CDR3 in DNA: TGTGCCAGCAGTCCCCAGAGGGGGGGAAGTGAAAAACTGTTTTTT.

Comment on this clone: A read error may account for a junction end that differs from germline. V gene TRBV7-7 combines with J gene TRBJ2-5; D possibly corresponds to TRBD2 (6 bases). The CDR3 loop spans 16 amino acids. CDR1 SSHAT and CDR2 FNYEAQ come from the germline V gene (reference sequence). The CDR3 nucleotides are TGTGCTAGCAGCTTGGTCCGGACGGTCGGGGGAGAGACCCAGTACTTC. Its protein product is CASSLVRTVGGETQYF.

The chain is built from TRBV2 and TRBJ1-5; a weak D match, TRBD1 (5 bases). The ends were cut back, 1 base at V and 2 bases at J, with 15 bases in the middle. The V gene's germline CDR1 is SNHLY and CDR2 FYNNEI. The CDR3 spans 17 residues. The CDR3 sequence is CASSEGGGGDGNQPQHF. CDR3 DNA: TGTGCCAGCAGTGAAGGCGGGGGGGGTGACGGCAATCAGCCCCAGCATTTT.